This T cell receptor (beta chain) was retrieved from a study of T cell repertoires in cytomegalovirus infection. Study summary: From public TCR beta signatures came an indication of both CMV infection and matching HLA type.

Study-level findings and limits: Cumulative frequency of public TCR beta families picked out carriers of CMV plus the relevant HLA. Within the response measured ex vivo, HLA-C-restricted CMV-specific TCR beta clonotypes were dominant.

The germline V gene has CDR1 MDHEN and CDR2 SYDVKM. The CDR3 has 14 residues. V lost 2 bases, J lost 2 bases, and 10 bases lay in between. This clonotype was picked up a small number of times. Its antigen is still unknown. TCRdb reanalysed the reads using MiXCR and keeps one entry per CDR3 protein. The sample lists 150,000 to 200,000 distinct CDR3 sequences, 13% to 15% seen once, with 25% to 30% in the top ten. The clonotype was recovered from a human donor in good health (CMV status not recorded). Some clones in this sample may be carry-over from other donors' samples. What was sequenced was PBMCs. This rearrangement joins TRBV28 to TRBJ2-7; no reliable D call. CDR3 nucleotides: TGTGCCAGCAGTTTACGGGTATACCCCTACGAGCAGTACTTC. Its translation is CASSLRVYPYEQYF. The whole variable domain, remainder taken from reference TRBV28 and TRBJ2-7, is DVKVTQSSRYLVKRTGEKVFLECVQDMDHENMFWYRQDPGLGLRLIYFSYDVKMKEKGDIPEGYSVSREKKERFSLILESASTNQTSMYLCASSLRVYPYEQYFGPGTRLTVT.